One sample yielded the 2 T cell receptor beta chains listed below, sequenced in a study of PD-1 blockade in mismatch repair-deficient tumors. The assay was immunoSEQ multiplex PCR, and TCRdb's table has in-frame clones only and misses some. The top ten clones hold about 15% of a sample with more than 20,000 clones, about 83% of them seen once. This material consisted of peripheral blood, taken 2 weeks after starting pembrolizumab. These receptors all come from an adult with mismatch repair-deficient cancer.

The CDR3 nucleotides are TGCAGCGTACCTGGGGGCACTAACTATGGCTACACCTTC. Protein product: CSVPGGTNYGYTF. V and J are TRBV29-1 and TRBJ1-2, with a tentative D call TRBD1 (6 bases). The germline CDR1 and CDR2 sequences are SQVTM and ANQGSEA. The CDR3 has 13 amino acids. V was shortened by 6 bases and J by 0 bases, with 11 bases between the two germline ends. Drawing the rest from reference TRBV29-1 and TRBJ1-2, the complete variable domain is SAVISQKPSRDICQRGTSLTIQCQVDSQVTMMFWYRQQPGQSLTLIATANQGSEATYESGFVIDKFPISRPNLTFSTLTVSNMSPEDSSIYLCSVPGGTNYGYTFGSGTRLTVV.

The rearrangement joins TRBV5-4 to TRBJ2-3; no clear D. The CDR3 consists of 14 residues. Trimming pared 2 bases from V and 3 bases from J, leaving 10 bases between. Looked up from germline, CDR1 is SGHNT and CDR2 is YYREEE (reference sequence). The CDR3 nucleotides read TGTGCCAGCAGCTTATGGAGTCGAACAGATACGCAGTATTTT. Its translation is CASSLWSRTDTQYF.